The 25 T cell receptor beta chains below were found in one sample sequenced in a study of OX40 agonist ivuxolimab in advanced cancers. Profiled with immunoSEQ multiplex PCR; TCRdb holds only in-frame clones, not every one. The sample yields more than 50,000 clones, roughly 77% seen once. The specimen comprised CD4+ or CD8+ T cells sorted from blood, sampled in a trial of the OX40 agonist ivuxolimab. These receptor sequences come from an adult with an advanced solid tumor such as melanoma, head and neck, liver or kidney cancer.

In its sample, this clone was seen once. The gene calls are TRBV5-6 and TRBJ2-7; D call uncertain. This CDR3 contains 14 residues. The V gene lost 6 bases and the J gene lost 3 bases, with 16 bases spanning the gap. Germline V gene lookup returns CDR1 SGHDT and CDR2 YYEEEE. The CDR3 here is CASMKTAEGYEQYF. CDR3 bases: TGTGCCAGCATGAAAACTGCTGAAGGCTACGAGCAGTACTTC.

With respect to this clone: This same CDR3 is encoded by further DNA sequences in the sample. The gene calls are TRBV27 and TRBJ1-2, with D maybe TRBD1 (6 bases). The CDR3 sequence is 13 residues long. Trimming removed 6 bases from V and 5 bases from J, with 13 bases in between. Germline V gives CDR1 MNHEY, CDR2 SMNVEV (reference sequence). CDR3 sequence: CASSLQGRYGYTF. The DNA for the CDR3 is TGTGCCAGCAGCCTACAGGGTCGTTATGGCTACACCTTC.

The chain combines TRBV11-2 with TRBJ2-1; possibly TRBD2 for D (7 bases). Germline assignment: CDR1 SGHAT and CDR2 FQNNGV. V lost 5 bases to trimming and J lost 1 base, with 15 bases between them. The CDR3 is 16 amino acids. CDR3 DNA sequence: TGTGCCAGCAGCCCCCGGGGGGCTAGGTCCTACAATGAGCAGTTCTTC. This sequence encodes CASSPRGARSYNEQFF. Complete variable domain (other parts from reference TRBV11-2 and TRBJ2-1): EAGVAQSPRYKIIEKRQSVAFWCNPISGHATLYWYQQILGQGPKLLIQFQNNGVVDDSQLPKDRFSAERLKGVDSTLKIQPAKLEDSAVYLCASSPRGARSYNEQFFGPGTRLTVL.

The chain recombines TRBV6-5 with TRBJ2-5; D is possibly TRBD1 (6 bases). The CDR3 spans 13 residues. V was shortened by 2 bases and J by 2 bases, with 6 bases between the two germline ends. Germline CDR1 and CDR2: MNHEY and SVGAGI. In DNA form, the CDR3 reads TGTGCCAGCAGTTACGGACAGCAAGAGACCCAGTACTTC. This gives the protein CASSYGQQETQYF.

The chain employs TRBV5-8 and TRBJ1-2; D is unclear. The CDR3 extends over 15 amino acids. Trimming removed 5 bases from V and 2 bases from J, with 16 bases in between. Germline CDR1 is SGHTS and CDR2 is YDEGEE. CDR3 region: CASSPLGNINYGYTF. The CDR3 coding sequence is TGTGCCAGCAGTCCGTTGGGGAATATAAACTATGGCTACACCTTC.

The chain uses TRBV5-6 and TRBJ2-3; perhaps TRBD2 as D (6 bases). Germline V gives CDR1 SGHDT, CDR2 YYEEEE. CDR3 length equals 16 residues. V was shortened by 0 bases and J by 3 bases, with 14 bases between the two germline ends. The CDR3: CASSLGLAVETDTQYF. DNA for the CDR3: TGTGCCAGCAGCTTGGGATTAGCGGTAGAGACAGATACGCAGTATTTT.

This clone was picked up one time. The chain has TRBV6-1 and TRBJ2-2; no reliable D call. The CDR3 has 15 residues. Germline V gives CDR1 MNHNS, CDR2 SASEGT. The V end was cut by 1 base, the J end by 8 bases, with 14 bases between. CDR3 region: CASSEVSGYEGELFF. DNA of the CDR3: TGTGCCAGCAGTGAAGTATCAGGTTATGAGGGGGAGCTGTTTTTT.

This chain uses TRBV28 with TRBJ1-6, with 8 positions matching TRBD1. Germline V gene data show CDR1 as MDHEN and CDR2 as SYDVKM. The CDR3 runs 15 residues. With V trimmed by 7 bases and J by 5 bases, 7 bases remained unmatched. CDR3 residues: CASTRQGSHNSPLHF. DNA of the CDR3: TGTGCCAGCACCAGACAGGGGTCCCATAATTCACCCCTCCACTTT.

The chain has TRBV14 and TRBJ1-2; maybe TRBD1 (5 bases). Germline lookup yields CDR1 SGHDN and CDR2 FVKESK. The V end was cut by 1 base, the J end by 5 bases, with 14 bases between. The CDR3 has 15 residues. The CDR3 region is CASSQGWDAMYGYTF. CDR3 DNA sequence: TGTGCCAGCAGCCAAGGGTGGGACGCTATGTATGGCTACACCTTC. The whole variable domain, filled in from reference TRBV14 and TRBJ1-2, reads EAGVTQFPSHSVIEKGQTVTLRCDPISGHDNLYWYRRVMGKEIKFLLHFVKESKQDESGMPNNRFLAERTGGTYSTLKVQPAELEDSGVYFCASSQGWDAMYGYTFGSGTRLTVV.

A few counts support this clone. The chain is built from TRBV6-1 and TRBJ2-3, with 8 bases lining up with TRBD1. Germline V gives CDR1 MNHNS, CDR2 SASEGT. Losses at the gene ends were 3 bases for V and 4 bases for J; bases not matched to a gene: 6. The CDR3 sequence is 15 residues long. CDR3 sequence reads: CASSEIAGGPDTQYF. In DNA form, the CDR3 reads TGTGCCAGCAGTGAGATCGCAGGGGGCCCAGATACGCAGTATTTT.

J is TRBJ2-1 and V is TRBV4-2; D might be TRBD2 (6 bases). The CDR3 is 13 residues long. The germline V gene encodes CDR1 LGHNA and CDR2 YNFKEQ. The V gene lost 4 bases and the J gene lost 8 bases, with 12 bases spanning the gap. CDR3 sequence reads: CASSRLPGDEQFF. The CDR3 DNA reads as TGTGCCAGCAGCCGACTCCCGGGGGATGAGCAGTTCTTC.

The chain employs TRBV18 and TRBJ2-7; perhaps TRBD1 as D (6 bases). The germline V and J ends were trimmed by 0 bases and 2 bases, with 17 bases remaining between them. The length of the CDR3 is 17 residues. Per germline, CDR1 KGHSH and CDR2 LQKENI. Here the CDR3 reads CASSPPSGANVPYEQYF. Written as DNA, the CDR3 is TGTGCCAGCTCACCACCTTCAGGGGCCAATGTACCCTACGAGCAGTACTTC.

The V and J genes are TRBV14 and TRBJ2-1, with TRBD1 matching over 8 bases. The CDR3 is made up of 16 amino acids. The germline V gene has CDR1 SGHDN and CDR2 FVKESK. With 4 bases clipped from V and 4 bases from J, the junction kept 9 bases outside the gene matches. CDR3 residues: CASSPQAGGFYNEQFF. As DNA, the CDR3 is TGTGCCAGCAGCCCTCAAGCAGGGGGCTTTTACAATGAGCAGTTCTTC.

The genes are TRBV11-2 and TRBJ2-5; D perhaps matches TRBD2 (7 bases). Germline V gene sequence: CDR1 SGHAT, CDR2 FQNNGV. V lost 1 base and J 0 bases, leaving 9 bases between the germline ends. The CDR3 is 15 amino acids. As DNA, the CDR3 is TGTGCCAGCAGCTTAGCGGGGGGCCACCAAGAGACCCAGTACTTC. Its protein product is CASSLAGGHQETQYF.

This clone was seen a few times. CDR3 nucleotides: TGTGCCAGCAGCCGCTCCAGAGAGGCTTTCTTT. Its protein product is CASSRSREAFF. The gene calls are TRBV14 and TRBJ1-1, with D uncertain. The CDR3 runs to 11 residues. With 4 bases removed from V and 11 bases from J, the gap between germline ends came to 11 bases. Germline V gene data show CDR1 as SGHDN and CDR2 as FVKESK.

The gene calls are TRBV5-1 and TRBJ1-3; D is unresolved. The CDR3 has 14 amino acids. V lost 1 base and J lost 0, with 5 bases in between. Germline CDR1 reads SGHRS; CDR2 reads YFSETQ. The CDR3 DNA follows: TGCGCCAGCAGCTTGACTTCCTCTGGAAACACCATATATTTT. Protein: CASSLTSSGNTIYF.

The chain couples TRBV5-1 to TRBJ1-4; D is uncertain. Trimming left V 5 bases short and J 2 bases short, with 16 bases between. This CDR3 comprises 16 residues. CDR1 SGHRS and CDR2 YFSETQ come from the germline V gene. CDR3 amino acids: CASRENFGGTNEKLFF. The CDR3 DNA reads as TGCGCCAGCAGGGAAAACTTCGGCGGTACTAATGAAAAACTGTTTTTT.

This clone has only one observation. This chain links TRBV28 with TRBJ2-1; 8 nucleotides line up with TRBD2. CDR3 size: 15 residues. With V trimmed by 2 bases and J by 4 bases, 4 bases remained unmatched. CDR1 and CDR2 (germline): MDHEN, SYDVKM. The chain's CDR3 is CASSLTGGQYNEQFF. In DNA, the CDR3 is TGTGCCAGCAGTTTAACGGGGGGGCAATACAATGAGCAGTTCTTC.

The chain uses TRBV20-1 and TRBJ2-1; D not certain. V gave up 7 bases and J gave up 6 bases, with 10 bases separating them. There are 11 residues in the CDR3. Germline lookup yields CDR1 DFQATT and CDR2 SNEGSKA (reference sequence). This CDR3 is CSGNKINEQFF. The CDR3 DNA sequence: TGCAGTGGAAACAAGATCAATGAGCAGTTCTTC.

In this sample, this clone turned up a few times. This chain uses TRBV7-8 with TRBJ2-2; 8 bases agree with TRBD1. This CDR3 has 16 residues. Trimming cost V 5 bases and J 1 base; bases outside gene matches: 6. Germline values: CDR1 SGHVS, CDR2 FQNEAQ. This chain's CDR3 is CASSQTGTGNTGELFF. The CDR3 DNA is TGTGCCAGCAGCCAGACCGGGACAGGGAACACCGGGGAGCTGTTTTTT.

This rearrangement joins TRBV5-1 to TRBJ2-6; D is possibly TRBD1 or TRBD2 (6 bases each). Per the germline V gene, CDR1 is SGHRS and CDR2 is YFSETQ. Between the trimmed V and J ends, which lost 4 bases and 0 bases, there was a span of 14 bases. This CDR3 is built from 17 residues. CDR3 nucleotides: TGCGCCAGCAGCCCACAGGGACTCGGCTCTGGGGCCAACGTCCTGACTTTC. It yields the protein CASSPQGLGSGANVLTF.

The J gene is TRBJ1-2, the V gene TRBV5-6, with 9 nucleotides matching TRBD1. CDR1 and CDR2 (germline): SGHDT, YYEEEE. The length of the CDR3 is 15 residues. J lost 5 bases, V lost 4 bases, and 9 bases had no gene match. CDR3 sequence reads: CASSMPTGGAYGYTF. CDR3 DNA: TGTGCCAGCAGCATGCCAACAGGGGGCGCTTATGGCTACACCTTC. The full variable domain, rest sourced from reference TRBV5-6 and TRBJ1-2, is DAGVTQSPTHLIKTRGQQVTLRCSPKSGHDTVSWYQQALGQGPQFIFQYYEEEERQRGNFPDRFSGHQFPNYSSELNVNALLLGDSALYLCASSMPTGGAYGYTFGSGTRLTVV.

The chain employs TRBV2 and TRBJ1-2; 8 positions agree with TRBD1. Unmatched junction bases numbered 6, after V lost 5 bases and J lost 4 bases. This CDR3 comprises 14 residues. Germline V gene data show CDR1 as SNHLY and CDR2 as FYNNEI. The CDR3: CASSSDRVRYGYTF. CDR3 sequence (DNA): TGTGCCAGCAGTTCGGACAGGGTTCGCTATGGCTACACCTTC.

In DNA form, the CDR3 reads TGTGCCAGCAGTGAAGACACATTGCCCGAGCAGTACTTC. Translating gives CASSEDTLPEQYF. V and J are TRBV2 and TRBJ2-7; D is ambiguous. Germline V lookup: CDR1 SNHLY, CDR2 FYNNEI. This CDR3 spans 13 amino acids. Trimming pared 1 base from V and 6 bases from J, leaving 10 bases between. Filled out from reference TRBV2 and TRBJ2-7, the complete variable domain reads EPEVTQTPSHQVTQMGQEVILRCVPISNHLYFYWYRQILGQKVEFLVSFYNNEISEKSEIFDDQFSVERPDGSNFTLKIRSTKLEDSAMYFCASSEDTLPEQYFGPGTRLTVT.

This clone was seen once. The gene calls are TRBV28 and TRBJ2-7, with 7 bases aligning to TRBD1. The trim removed 6 bases at V and 3 bases at J, leaving 8 bases unmatched. CDR3 length: 14 residues. CDR1 MDHEN and CDR2 SYDVKM come from the germline V gene. DNA of the CDR3: TGTGCCAGCAGCACGACAGGGTCCCGCTACGAGCAGTACTTC. This gives the protein CASSTTGSRYEQYF.